This TCR beta chain was captured in a study of T cell responses to AZD1222 COVID-19 vaccine. The wider study: Pooling of second doses given at about 4 or about 12 weeks was done.

The CDR3 is 14 amino acids. V dropped 8 bases and J dropped 5; count of bases not matched to a gene: 12. The germline CDR1 and CDR2 sequences are GTSNPN and SVGIG (reference sequence). Comments on this clone: Its antigen remains unknown.

Study results and limitations: Repertoires were obtained solely post-peak T cell response.

Sequencing used immunoSEQ multiplex PCR; TCRdb keeps in-frame clones, though not all of them. The sample contains about 130,000 clones, about 90% of which appear only once. The sequenced sample was peripheral blood, obtained on day 0 of AZD1222 vaccination. The receptor was isolated from an adult in good health. The chain employs TRBV30 and TRBJ1-1, with TRBD1 matching 9 bases. CDR3 protein: CAGDRVLGGTEAFF. Written as DNA, the CDR3 is TGTGCCGGGGACAGGGTCCTAGGGGGGACTGAAGCTTTCTTT.